Shown below are 18 T cell receptor beta chains from a single sample sequenced in a study of T cell repertoires in cytomegalovirus infection. Antigen specificity for these receptors is unknown. Each CDR3 protein gets one entry after TCRdb re-called the reads with MiXCR. In the table there are about 890,000 distinct CDR3 sequences, 31% of which are singletons. The source was cultured CD8+ T cells from PBMCs, collected from culture after CMV antigen stimulation. These receptors were taken from a human donor in good health (CMV status not recorded). Some clones in this sample may be carry-over from other donors' samples.

The table lists this clonotype with many counts. The J gene is TRBJ1-6, the V gene TRBV7-2, with a tentative D call TRBD1 (5 bases). CDR1 is SGHTA, CDR2 FQGNSA, per germline. CDR3 length: 15 residues. Trimming took off 10 bases at V and 6 bases at J, with 19 bases between the two ends. CDR3: CATQRAAGRNSPLHF. Here the CDR3 DNA reads TGTGCCACCCAACGGGCAGCGGGACGTAATTCACCCCTCCACTTT.

This clonotype was observed a few times. The chain couples TRBV12-3 or TRBV12-4 to TRBJ1-2; the D is unclear. The germline V and J ends were trimmed by 5 bases and 9 bases, with 16 bases remaining between them. The CDR3 has 13 amino acids. The CDR3 DNA sequence: TGTGCCAGCAGTCCAATGCTGGCCGGGAGCTACACCTTC. Its protein product is CASSPMLAGSYTF.

This clonotype was observed a handful of times. CDR3: CASRDQRGQPGYDTQYF. The DNA of the CDR3 is TGTGCCAGCAGGGATCAACGGGGGCAACCTGGATACGATACGCAGTATTTT. The chain couples TRBV7-9 to TRBJ2-3; tentatively, D is TRBD1 or TRBD2 (6 bases each). The germline V gene encodes CDR1 SEHNR and CDR2 FQNEAQ (reference sequence). The ends were cut back, 6 bases at V and 6 bases at J, with 25 bases in the middle. There are 17 residues in the CDR3.

This clonotype was detected only a few times. The rearrangement links TRBV11-2 to TRBJ2-1, with 7 positions matching TRBD2. Unmatched junction bases numbered 12, after V lost 5 bases and J lost 8 bases. Germline V CDR1 and CDR2: SGHAT, FQNNGV. The CDR3 covers 15 residues. The DNA of the CDR3 is TGTGCCAGCAGCCGCCGCGGGGGTCGGTTGGATGAGCAGTTCTTC. Encoded protein: CASSRRGGRLDEQFF.

This clonotype was recorded only once. The J gene is TRBJ1-5, the V gene TRBV27; D gene unclear. V lost 2 bases and J 6 bases, leaving 11 bases between the germline ends. The CDR3 extends over 14 amino acids. Germline V gene lookup returns CDR1 MNHEY and CDR2 SMNVEV (reference sequence). CDR3 bases: TGTGCCAGCAGTTTAGAGCCTGTGGGTCAGCCCCAGCATTTT. It is translated as CASSLEPVGQPQHF.

This clonotype was detected ten times or more. This rearrangement joins TRBV7-2 to TRBJ2-1, with 7 positions matching TRBD1. CDR3 size: 14 residues. Germline-derived CDR1 and CDR2 are SGHTA and FQGNSA. Trimming at V came to 7 bases and at J to 4 bases, leaving 7 bases not matched to a gene. CDR3 sequence (DNA): TGTGCCAGCAACTTCGGGACAGATTACAATGAGCAGTTCTTC. Encoded protein: CASNFGTDYNEQFF. The full variable domain, rest sourced from reference TRBV7-2 and TRBJ2-1, is GAGVSQSPSNKVTEKGKDVELRCDPISGHTALYWYRQSLGQGLEFLIYFQGNSAPDKSGLPSDRFSAERTGGSVSTLTIQRTQQEDSAVYLCASNFGTDYNEQFFGPGTRLTVL.

The chain couples TRBV14 to TRBJ2-7; D tentatively reads TRBD1 or TRBD2 (5 bases each). The CDR3 sequence is 15 residues long. Trimming left V 3 bases short and J 4 bases short, with 16 bases between. CDR1 and CDR2 from the germline V gene are SGHDN and FVKESK. The CDR3 bases are TGTGCCAGCAGCCAGTGGCAGGGAGCCGGATACGAGCAGTACTTC. It translates to CASSQWQGAGYEQYF. The variable domain in full, completed from reference TRBV14 and TRBJ2-7, reads EAGVTQFPSHSVIEKGQTVTLRCDPISGHDNLYWYRRVMGKEIKFLLHFVKESKQDESGMPNNRFLAERTGGTYSTLKVQPAELEDSGVYFCASSQWQGAGYEQYFGPGTRLTVT.

Comments on this clonotype: One end of the junction does not line up with germline, which may come from a read error. The J gene is TRBJ2-5, the V gene TRBV5-1; 8 nucleotides align to TRBD1. Germline-derived CDR1 and CDR2 are SGHRS and YFSETQ. The CDR3 is 14 amino acids. CDR3 sequence: CASSFRQGKETQYF. The CDR3 DNA follows: TGCGCCAGCAGTTTCCGACAGGGGAAAGAGACCCAGTATTTC.

This clonotype was seen only a few times. V is TRBV2 and J is TRBJ2-2; TRBD1 might be the D (6 bases). This CDR3 spans 16 amino acids. Germline CDR1 and CDR2: SNHLY and FYNNEI. V dropped 5 bases and J dropped 1 base, with 14 bases sitting between them. The CDR3 loop is CASSTGSIGNTGELFF. The CDR3 DNA reads as TGTGCCAGCAGTACAGGGAGTATCGGGAACACCGGGGAGCTGTTTTTT.

This clonotype has just a few counts. The chain combines TRBV4-3 with TRBJ2-1, with 7 bases identical to TRBD1. J was trimmed by 2 bases and V by 7 bases; bases with no gene match: 11. The V gene's germline CDR1 is LGHNA and CDR2 YSLEER. CDR3 length equals 16 residues. For the CDR3, the DNA is TGCGCCAGCATCGTCCTTCTGGACAGGACCTACAATGAGCAGTTCTTC. It yields the protein CASIVLLDRTYNEQFF.

The chain combines TRBV29-1 with TRBJ2-1, with 10 bases lining up with TRBD2. The CDR3 covers 13 residues. In germline, CDR1 is SQVTM, CDR2 ANQGSEA. The ends lost 7 bases at V and 10 bases at J; junction bases unmatched: 10. As DNA, the CDR3 is TGCAGCGCCGTAGGTCTAGCGGGGGAAGAGCAGTTCTTC. It yields the protein CSAVGLAGEEQFF.

The chain is built from TRBV7-9 and TRBJ2-1, with TRBD2 matching 12 bases. Germline-derived CDR1 and CDR2 are SEHNR and FQNEAQ (reference sequence). V lost 7 bases, J lost 5 bases, and 6 bases stayed unmatched. The CDR3 covers 15 residues. The CDR3 sequence is CASIRLAGANNEQFF. The CDR3 DNA is TGTGCCAGCATCCGACTAGCGGGGGCCAACAATGAGCAGTTCTTC.

This clonotype was seen more than once but under ten times. The J gene is TRBJ2-5, the V gene TRBV24-1, with a tentative D call TRBD1 (5 bases). This CDR3 contains 15 residues. Germline values: CDR1 KGHDR, CDR2 SFDVKD. Trimming removed 3 bases from V and 5 bases from J, with 15 bases in between. The CDR3 protein is CATSDPARDGETQYF. CDR3 DNA: TGTGCCACCAGTGATCCCGCCAGGGATGGGGAGACCCAGTACTTC.

This clonotype was detected many times. This sequence joins TRBV7-8 and TRBJ2-3; 7 positions match TRBD1. The CDR3 has 15 residues. The V gene end was trimmed by 5 bases and the J gene end by 4 bases; junction bases not matched to a gene: 9. CDR1 SGHVS and CDR2 FQNEAQ come from the germline V gene. CDR3: CASSETGNSPDTQYF. For the CDR3, the DNA is TGTGCCAGCAGCGAGACAGGGAACAGCCCAGATACGCAGTATTTT. The whole variable domain, remainder taken from reference TRBV7-8 and TRBJ2-3, is GAGVSQSPRYKVAKRGQDVALRCDPISGHVSLFWYQQALGQGPEFLTYFQNEAQLDKSGLPSDRFFAERPEGSVSTLKIQRTQQEDSAVYLCASSETGNSPDTQYFGPGTRLTVL.

V gene TRBV2 combines with J gene TRBJ2-2; 10 bases line up with TRBD1. This CDR3 is built from 14 residues. Germline V gene data show CDR1 as SNHLY and CDR2 as FYNNEI. V trimming: 4 bases; J trimming: 4 bases; junction bases outside the gene matches: 0. CDR3 coding DNA: TGTGCCAGCAGTGGGGACAGGGGCACCGGGGAGCTGTTTTTT. Its translation: CASSGDRGTGELFF.

The CDR3 is CASSWGYQNIQYF. The CDR3 bases are TGTGCCAGCAGTTGGGGCTACCAGAACATTCAGTACTTC. The chain links TRBV27 to TRBJ2-4; a weak D match, TRBD1 (5 bases). Germline V gene lookup returns CDR1 MNHEY and CDR2 SMNVEV (reference sequence). The V end lost 4 bases, the J end lost 7 bases, and 11 bases lay between the germline ends. The CDR3 has 13 amino acids.

The rearrangement uses TRBV27 and TRBJ2-7; the D is unclear. CDR3 length equals 15 residues. V dropped 4 bases and J dropped 2 bases, with 15 bases sitting between them. Germline V gives CDR1 MNHEY, CDR2 SMNVEV (reference sequence). In nucleotides, the CDR3 is TGTGCCAGCAGTTATGGGCCGGGTATAACCTACGAGCAGTACTTC. This translates into CASSYGPGITYEQYF.

Only a few counts were recorded for this clonotype. The rearrangement uses TRBV6-1 and TRBJ2-1; 7 positions match TRBD2. The V gene end was trimmed by 8 bases and the J gene end by 2 bases; junction bases not matched to a gene: 6. Germline loops: CDR1 MNHNS, CDR2 SASEGT. There are 14 residues in the CDR3. As DNA, the CDR3 is TGTGCCAGCTCTCTGCGGGGGACCTACAATGAGCAGTTCTTC. Its protein product is CASSLRGTYNEQFF.